This T cell receptor (beta chain) was captured by sequencing in a study of CD4 T cells in relation to SARS-CoV-2 and coronaviruses. As for the study in general: ViraFEST: approximately eleven-day antigen culture of PBMCs, then TCR beta CDR3 sequencing.

Before the COVID-19 pandemic, during about 2010-2019, CD4+ T cells were taken from unexposed donors. After about ten days of culture, CD4+ T cells were isolated. Cells permitting, SARS-CoV-2 S/N and four cold-coronavirus spikes were tested on unexposed-donor CD4+ T cells. Trimming took off 10 bases at V and 1 base at J, with 8 bases between the two ends. Germline V gene data show CDR1 as ENHRY and CDR2 as SYGVKD. This CDR3 comprises 11 residues. Worth noting for this clone: The target antigen is unknown.

TCRdb's copy holds only in-frame clones and misses some; the assay was immunoSEQ multiplex PCR. This sample has approximately 25,000 clones, with more than 60% found just once. This receptor was obtained from a human donor in good health. The sample comprised CD4+ T cells from PBMCs, cultured in vitro. The rearrangement links TRBV10-3 to TRBJ2-7, with unresolved D. This CDR3 is CATAESYEQYF. The CDR3 coding sequence is TGTGCCACCGCCGAGTCCTACGAGCAGTACTTC.